The sequence of this T cell receptor beta chain was determined in a study of spatial heterogeneity in lung cancer. This clonotype was seen only a few times. Time point in this sample: sample taken at primary tumor resection. Tumor, nontumor lung or frozen PBMC supplied whole RNA that was sequenced unsorted. TCRdb analysed the 5' RACE reads with MiXCR anew, one entry per CDR3 protein. The sample has tens of thousands of distinct CDR3 sequences, approximately 20% seen once. The CDR3 covers 14 residues. Germline CDR1 SGHVS, CDR2 FQNEAQ. V gave up 1 base and J gave up 3 bases, with 8 bases separating them.

The sequence was collected from a male donor with early-stage non-small cell lung cancer. This material consisted of PBMCs, taken at surgery. The rearrangement links TRBV7-8 to TRBJ2-3; no clear D gene. Here the CDR3 reads CASSLGLETDTQYF. DNA of the CDR3: TGTGCCAGCAGCTTAGGGCTAGAGACAGATACGCAGTATTTT.